The source of this TCR beta chain is a study of blood T cell repertoires in COVID-19. There are a few counts of this clone. Generated by immunoSEQ multiplex PCR, the TCRdb table keeps only in-frame clones and is missing some. The sample includes hundreds of thousands of clones, about 88% of them seen just once. Germline CDR1 reads KGHSH; CDR2 reads LQKENI. CDR3 length: 15 amino acids. V lost 2 bases and J 4 bases, leaving 14 bases between the germline ends. The chain joins TRBV18 to TRBJ1-1; maybe TRBD1 (6 bases). The TCR was taken from a man younger than 35 with COVID-19, enrolled during active disease. Sequences were obtained from peripheral blood. The CDR3 bases are TGTGCCAGCTCACCATCTCAGGGGCAGAGCACTGAAGCTTTCTTT. This codes for CASSPSQGQSTEAFF.